This T cell receptor beta chain was sequenced during a study of shared clonotypes between healthy human individuals. There are a few counts of this clone. Repertoires were generated with immunoSEQ multiplex PCR, while TCRdb's copy carries only in-frame clones and drops some. Among fewer than 650,000 clones, roughly 79% were seen once, and the ten largest hold around 12%. The germline V gene encodes CDR1 WSHSY and CDR2 SAAADI. Trimming removed 6 bases from V and 3 bases from J; junction bases left unmatched: 7. The CDR3 length is 15 residues. All donors qualified as healthy HIV-negative adults and had experienced no recent acute infections or vaccinations. Caucasian adults residing in Nashville, Tennessee made up all the donors. For unsorted samples, genomic DNA was extracted from tens of millions of PBMCs.

This receptor was obtained from a woman aged 40 to 50 in good health. Some clones in this sample may be carry-over from other donors' samples. V usage is TRBV10-2 and J usage is TRBJ2-1; TRBD1 matches at 8 bases. The sequencing sample was made of PBMCs. For the CDR3, the DNA is TGCGCCAGCAGGGATTCAGGGGGCATCTACAATGAGCAGTTCTTC. Its translation is CASRDSGGIYNEQFF.